The 4 T cell receptor beta chains below were found in one sample sequenced in a study. TCRdb re-derived calls from the RT-PCR reads in MiXCR, one entry per CDR3 protein. This sample has approximately 720,000 distinct CDR3 sequences, with 12% to 15% found just once. Sequenced input: memory CD4+ T cells from blood. The receptors were sampled from a female donor in good health, serving as a healthy control.

The chain joins TRBV5-1 to TRBJ1-4; D is perhaps TRBD1 (6 bases). This CDR3 comprises 16 residues. Per the germline V gene, CDR1 is SGHRS and CDR2 is YFSETQ. V lost 0 bases and J lost 7, with 16 bases in between. CDR3 protein: CASSLVSRGGSEKLFF. The CDR3 DNA reads TGCGCCAGCAGCTTGGTCTCCAGGGGTGGGAGTGAAAAACTGTTTTTT.

This clonotype was seen ten or more times. As DNA, the CDR3 is TGTGCCAGCAGATCTACAGCGATCTACGAGCAGTACTTC. Its translation is CASRSTAIYEQYF. The chain recombines TRBV7-2 with TRBJ2-7; D not resolved. Germline V lookup: CDR1 SGHTA, CDR2 FQGNSA. Trimming removed 6 bases from V and 3 bases from J, with 12 bases in between. The CDR3 runs 13 residues.

This clonotype was seen a handful of times. The gene calls are TRBV11-2 and TRBJ1-1; no clear D. V gave up 3 bases and J gave up 4 bases, with 12 bases separating them. Germline values: CDR1 SGHAT, CDR2 FQNNGV. The CDR3 is 14 residues long. The CDR3 loop reads CASSFKLVGTEAFF. DNA for the CDR3: TGTGCCAGCAGCTTCAAGTTGGTCGGCACTGAAGCTTTCTTT.

In regard to this clonotype: A read error may produce the germline difference seen at one junction end. The gene calls are TRBV12-3 or TRBV12-4 and TRBJ2-1; the D gene is possibly TRBD2 (7 bases). CDR3 length equals 12 residues. CDR3 protein: CASSEQWGGPTF. CDR3 nucleotide sequence: TGTGCCAGCAGCGAGCAGTGGGGGGGCCCTACCTTC.